Below are 28 T cell receptor beta chains sequenced from a single sample in a study of T cell responses to AZD1222 COVID-19 vaccine. The repertoire was sequenced with immunoSEQ multiplex PCR; TCRdb's copy has only in-frame clones and lacks some. The sample holds more than 75,000 clones, about 89% seen once. The starting material was peripheral blood, obtained on day 0 of AZD1222 vaccination. Receptors were obtained from an adult in good health.

The chain combines TRBV6-4 with TRBJ2-1, with a weak D call TRBD1 (6 bases). This CDR3 comprises 14 residues. The V end lost 4 bases, the J end lost 3 bases, and 10 bases lay between the germline ends. The V gene's germline CDR1 is MRHNA and CDR2 SNTAGT. The CDR3: CASSVTGFYNEQFF. CDR3 DNA sequence: TGTGCCAGCAGTGTGACAGGTTTCTACAATGAGCAGTTCTTC.

Only a few counts were recorded for this clone. The V and J genes are TRBV6-5 and TRBJ1-6; 9 nucleotides line up with TRBD1. Trimming took 6 bases from V and 10 from J; bases not matched to a gene: 10. CDR1 is MNHEY and CDR2 is SVGAGI in the germline V gene. The CDR3 length is 15 residues. The CDR3 DNA sequence: TGTGCCAGCAGGACGTCCGGGACAGGGCGCTCACCCCTCCACTTT. It encodes CASRTSGTGRSPLHF.

The rearrangement joins TRBV5-4 to TRBJ1-2; a possible D gene is TRBD1 (5 bases). V lost 0 bases to trimming and J lost 6 bases, with 12 bases between them. The CDR3 length is 14 residues. Germline assignment: CDR1 SGHNT and CDR2 YYREEE (reference sequence). The chain's CDR3 is CASSLVEGNHGYTF. The CDR3 DNA follows: TGTGCCAGCAGCTTGGTGGAGGGGAACCATGGCTACACCTTC.

This clone showed up just a few times. V gene TRBV25-1 combines with J gene TRBJ1-1; no reliable D call. Trimming took off 1 base at V and 3 bases at J, with 3 bases between the two ends. From germline, CDR1 is MGHDK and CDR2 SYGVNS. The length of the CDR3 is 12 residues. The CDR3 protein is CASSESYTEAFF. The CDR3 coding sequence is TGTGCCAGCAGTGAATCTTACACTGAAGCTTTCTTT. The full variable domain, completed using reference TRBV25-1 and TRBJ1-1, is EADIYQTPRYLVIGTGKKITLECSQTMGHDKMYWYQQDPGMELHLIHYSYGVNSTEKGDLSSESTVSRIRTEHFPLTLESARPSHTSQYLCASSESYTEAFFGQGTRLTVV.

J is TRBJ2-3 and V is TRBV3-1 (or the pseudogene TRBV3-2); D may be TRBD2 (5 bases). The CDR3 sequence is 16 residues long. Germline CDR1 LGHDT, CDR2 YNNKEL (reference sequence). Trimming removed 1 base at V and 6 bases at J, with 17 bases between. CDR3 DNA sequence: TGTGCCAGCAGCCAAGGGGAGACAACAAAATCCGATACGCAGTATTTT. Residues: CASSQGETTKSDTQYF.

This chain uses TRBV2 with TRBJ1-3; D ambiguous. Looked up from germline, CDR1 is SNHLY and CDR2 is FYNNEI. Trimming stripped 4 bases from V and 0 bases from J, with 10 bases between. There are 15 residues in the CDR3. CDR3 DNA sequence: TGTGCCAGCAGTGTTCGGCACAACTCTGGAAACACCATATATTTT. As protein: CASSVRHNSGNTIYF.

This sequence joins TRBV29-1 and TRBJ2-7, with 8 bases fitting TRBD1. CDR3 length: 12 residues. V lost 4 bases to trimming and J lost 3 bases; unmatched junction nucleotides: 2. The V gene's germline CDR1 is SQVTM and CDR2 ANQGSEA. The CDR3 DNA sequence: TGCAGCGTTGTTACAGGGGGCTACGAGCAGTACTTC. Protein sequence: CSVVTGGYEQYF.

V gene TRBV4-2 combines with J gene TRBJ2-7; D might be TRBD2 (5 bases). CDR1 is LGHNA and CDR2 is YNFKEQ in the germline V gene. V was pared by 0 bases and J by 4 bases, with 10 bases between. The CDR3 is 14 residues long. The CDR3 sequence: CASSQELDPYEQYF. CDR3 nucleotides: TGTGCCAGCAGCCAAGAACTAGATCCGTACGAGCAGTACTTC.

The rearrangement links TRBV7-6 to TRBJ2-5; a weak D match, TRBD1 (5 bases). Trimming left V 3 bases short and J 2 bases short, with 7 bases between. The CDR3 sequence is 13 residues long. The germline V gene has CDR1 SGHVS and CDR2 FNYEAQ. The DNA for the CDR3 is TGTGCCAGCAGCTTGGGGCGGCAAGAGACCCAGTACTTC. This encodes CASSLGRQETQYF.

The chain has TRBV10-3 and TRBJ2-7, with 7 bases matching TRBD1. The CDR3 is 18 residues long. Per germline, CDR1 ENHRY and CDR2 SYGVKD. The junction had 11 bases not matched to a gene; V was cut back by 0 bases and J by 0 bases. The CDR3 DNA reads TGTGCCATCAGTGAGTCCGGGACAGAGATCCCGAGCTCCTACGAGCAGTACTTC. This encodes CAISESGTEIPSSYEQYF.

The CDR3 bases are TGTGCCAGCAGCCCTCAGGGTTACAGCAATCAGCCCCAGCATTTT. Residues: CASSPQGYSNQPQHF. The rearrangement joins TRBV7-2 to TRBJ1-5, with a tentative D call TRBD1 (5 bases). The CDR3 covers 15 residues. Germline assignment: CDR1 SGHTA and CDR2 FQGNSA. The V end was cut by 5 bases, the J end by 1 base, with 12 bases between.

The CDR3 spells CASSQDVGGVQETQYF. In DNA form, the CDR3 reads TGTGCCAGCAGCCAAGATGTGGGAGGAGTTCAAGAGACCCAGTACTTC. The chain combines TRBV4-2 with TRBJ2-5; TRBD2 might be the D (6 bases). Germline loops: CDR1 LGHNA, CDR2 YNFKEQ. Trimming stripped 0 bases from V and 2 bases from J, with 13 bases between. The CDR3 sequence is 16 residues long.

This chain connects TRBV3-1 (or the pseudogene TRBV3-2) to TRBJ2-2; maybe TRBD2 (7 bases). Between the trimmed V and J ends, which lost 4 bases and 5 bases, there was a span of 14 bases. Germline CDR1 LGHDT, CDR2 YNNKEL (reference sequence). The CDR3 has 15 residues. CDR3 protein: CASSRWGGPTGELFF. The CDR3 coding sequence is TGTGCCAGCAGCCGGTGGGGGGGCCCTACCGGGGAGCTGTTTTTT.

This clone was detected only a few times. This chain uses TRBV7-9 with TRBJ1-2; 7 positions agree with TRBD1. CDR1 is SEHNR and CDR2 is FQNEAQ in the germline V gene (reference sequence). The CDR3 spans 14 residues. J lost 11 bases, V lost 5 bases, and 14 bases had no gene match. The CDR3 loop is CASSPGDSSKGYTF. The CDR3 DNA reads TGTGCCAGCAGCCCCGGGGACAGCTCTAAGGGTTACACCTTC.

This clone has just a few counts. The chain employs TRBV6-5 and TRBJ1-5, with D hard to call. This CDR3 spans 12 amino acids. The germline CDR1 and CDR2 sequences are MNHEY and SVGAGI. The V end lost 4 bases, the J end lost 7 bases, and 8 bases lay between the germline ends. The CDR3 bases are TGTGCCAGCAGTTTACCCTCCCAGCCCCAGCATTTT. It translates to CASSLPSQPQHF.

This clone was seen once. This chain uses TRBV3-1 (or the pseudogene TRBV3-2) with TRBJ1-4; 10 bases match TRBD1. CDR1 LGHDT and CDR2 YNNKEL come from the germline V gene (reference sequence). The CDR3 spans 17 residues. Trimming took 0 bases from V and 7 from J; bases not matched to a gene: 8. The CDR3 spells CASSQDLKRTGGEKLFF. The CDR3 DNA is TGTGCCAGCAGCCAAGATCTCAAAAGGACAGGGGGTGAAAAACTGTTTTTT.

The V and J genes are TRBV5-1 and TRBJ2-7; 9 bases fit TRBD2. The CDR3 has 15 amino acids. Looked up from germline, CDR1 is SGHRS and CDR2 is YFSETQ. Trimming at V came to 5 bases and at J to 7 bases, leaving 13 bases not matched to a gene. CDR3 in DNA: TGCGCCAGCAGGGGCCCCGCGGGGGGGCGCGTTGAGCAGTACTTC. Translation gives CASRGPAGGRVEQYF.

This clone was observed a single time. The chain has TRBV28 and TRBJ1-1, with D unresolved. Germline V lookup: CDR1 MDHEN, CDR2 SYDVKM. This CDR3 region has 12 residues. Trimming shortened V by 6 bases and J by 3 bases, and 8 bases separated the two germline ends. The CDR3 sequence: CASRLWDTEAFF. In DNA form, the CDR3 reads TGTGCCAGCAGGCTATGGGACACTGAAGCTTTCTTT.

The V call is TRBV5-1, the J call TRBJ2-1; TRBD1 matches 10 bases. The CDR3 contains 16 residues. Germline-derived CDR1 and CDR2 are SGHRS and YFSETQ. V lost 1 base and J lost 6; bases outside the gene matches: 7. In nucleotides, the CDR3 is TGCGCCAGCAGCTTGAGCCGGGACAGGGGCTTCAATGAGCAGTTCTTC. Its protein is CASSLSRDRGFNEQFF.

The V call is TRBV15, the J call TRBJ1-5; 9 bases are a match to TRBD1. After removal of 6 bases from V and 6 bases from J, the junction contained 9 bases not matched to a gene. Germline values: CDR1 LNHNV, CDR2 YYDKDF (reference sequence). CDR3 size: 15 residues. For the CDR3, the DNA is TGTGCCACCAGATCGCTACAGGGGGCCGTTCAGCCCCAGCATTTT. Translated, it gives CATRSLQGAVQPQHF.

V and J are TRBV9 and TRBJ2-2; either TRBD1 or TRBD2 may supply D (5 bases each). CDR3 length: 15 amino acids. Germline V lookup: CDR1 SGDLS, CDR2 YYNGEE. The V gene lost 0 bases and the J gene lost 5 bases, with 11 bases spanning the gap. The DNA for the CDR3 is TGTGCCAGCAGCGTAGATGTTGGGGGTACCGGGGAGCTGTTTTTT. It specifies CASSVDVGGTGELFF.

The V and J genes are TRBV10-3 and TRBJ2-7; 7 positions agree with TRBD1. The germline CDR1 and CDR2 sequences are ENHRY and SYGVKD. With V trimmed by 10 bases and J by 1 base, 4 bases remained unmatched. This CDR3 region has 12 residues. CDR3 coding DNA: TGTGCCACCTGGGACAGTTCCTACGAGCAGTACTTC. It is translated as CATWDSSYEQYF.

The rearrangement links TRBV6-5 to TRBJ2-1; D is unclear. Trimming cost V 8 bases and J 0 bases, with 8 bases left between them. From germline, CDR1 is MNHEY and CDR2 SVGAGI. The CDR3 length is 13 residues. This CDR3 is CASRPSSYNEQFF. In DNA, the CDR3 is TGTGCCAGCCGACCGAGCTCCTACAATGAGCAGTTCTTC.

CDR3 in DNA: TGTGCCAGCAGCGTAGTAGGTGGATCTTCTGGAAACACCATATATTTT. Amino acids: CASSVVGGSSGNTIYF. The V call is TRBV9, the J call TRBJ1-3; D is undetermined. This CDR3 has 16 amino acids. Germline loops: CDR1 SGDLS, CDR2 YYNGEE. V lost 0 bases to trimming and J lost 1 base, with 11 bases between them.

The chain is built from TRBV5-1 and TRBJ1-2, with 7 bases lining up with TRBD1. The ends lost 8 bases at V and 4 bases at J; junction bases unmatched: 11. The CDR3 contains 14 residues. Germline-derived CDR1 and CDR2 are SGHRS and YFSETQ. CDR3 sequence (DNA): TGCGCCAGTACGAATACCGGGACAGTCTATGGCTACACCTTC. Its protein is CASTNTGTVYGYTF.

V is TRBV28 and J is TRBJ1-2, with D unclear. The V and J ends lost 1 base and 2 bases respectively, with 11 bases between them. Looked up from germline, CDR1 is MDHEN and CDR2 is SYDVKM. The CDR3 is made up of 15 amino acids. The CDR3: CASSLSVADNYGYTF. The CDR3 bases are TGTGCCAGCAGTTTATCCGTGGCAGACAACTATGGCTACACCTTC.

This chain joins TRBV25-1 and TRBJ2-2, with D possibly matching TRBD1 (5 bases). There are 15 residues in the CDR3. Trimming stripped 1 base from V and 1 base from J, with 7 bases between. Germline CDR1 and CDR2: MGHDK and SYGVNS. The CDR3 spells CASSEWGRNTGELFF. The DNA of the CDR3 is TGTGCCAGCAGTGAATGGGGCCGGAACACCGGGGAGCTGTTTTTT.

V and J are TRBV10-3 and TRBJ1-1; D call uncertain. CDR3 length equals 11 residues. The germline V and J ends were trimmed by 7 bases and 1 base, with 4 bases remaining between them. CDR1 ENHRY and CDR2 SYGVKD come from the germline V gene. The CDR3 DNA sequence: TGTGCCATCAAGCAGAACACTGAAGCTTTCTTT. It specifies CAIKQNTEAFF.